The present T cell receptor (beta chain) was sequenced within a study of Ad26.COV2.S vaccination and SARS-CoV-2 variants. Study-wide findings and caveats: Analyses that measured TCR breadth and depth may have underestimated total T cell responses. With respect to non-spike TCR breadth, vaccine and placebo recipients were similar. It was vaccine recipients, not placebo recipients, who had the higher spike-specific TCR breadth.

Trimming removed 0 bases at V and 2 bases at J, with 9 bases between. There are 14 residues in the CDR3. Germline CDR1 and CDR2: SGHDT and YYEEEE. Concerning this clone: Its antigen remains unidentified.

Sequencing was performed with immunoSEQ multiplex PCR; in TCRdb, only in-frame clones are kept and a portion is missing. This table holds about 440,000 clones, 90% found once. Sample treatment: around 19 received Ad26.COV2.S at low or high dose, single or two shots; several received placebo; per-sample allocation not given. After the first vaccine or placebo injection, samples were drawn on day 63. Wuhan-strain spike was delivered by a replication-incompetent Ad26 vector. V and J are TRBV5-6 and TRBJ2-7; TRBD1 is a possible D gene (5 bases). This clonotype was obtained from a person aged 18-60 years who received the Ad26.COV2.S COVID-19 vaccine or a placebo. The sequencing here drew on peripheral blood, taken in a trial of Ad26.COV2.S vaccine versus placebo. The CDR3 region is CASSLDPGTYEQYF. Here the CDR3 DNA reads TGTGCCAGCAGCTTGGACCCAGGGACCTACGAGCAGTACTTC.